This entry features one T cell receptor (beta chain) sequence. Its target is unknown. The record originates from a study of OX40 agonist ivuxolimab in advanced cancers. Study-wide background: Intravenous ivuxolimab at 0.01 to 10 mg/kg was given to patients every 2 weeks. Earlier anti-PD-1, anti-PD-L1 or anti-CTLA-4 therapy was permitted; roughly 37% had received some.

The CDR3 sequence is 20 residues long. The trim removed 3 bases at V and 0 bases at J, leaving 10 bases unmatched. Germline V gene data show CDR1 as LGHNA and CDR2 as YNFKEQ. Only in-frame clones appear in the TCRdb table, and some are missing; sequencing was by immunoSEQ multiplex PCR. This table holds 75,000 to 95,000 clones, about 90% found once. Study conclusions and caveats: The mean number of expanded clones was higher in CD8+ T cells than in CD4+.

The starting material was CD4+ or CD8+ T cells sorted from blood, obtained in a trial of the OX40 agonist ivuxolimab. This rearrangement joins TRBV4-2 to TRBJ2-2, with 13 bases identical to TRBD2. The source of this sequence is an adult with an advanced solid tumor such as melanoma, head and neck, liver or kidney cancer. The CDR3 DNA reads TGTGCCAGCAGCCAGGTCCGACTAGCGGGGGGCCAAACGAACACCGGGGAGCTGTTTTTT. This encodes CASSQVRLAGGQTNTGELFF.